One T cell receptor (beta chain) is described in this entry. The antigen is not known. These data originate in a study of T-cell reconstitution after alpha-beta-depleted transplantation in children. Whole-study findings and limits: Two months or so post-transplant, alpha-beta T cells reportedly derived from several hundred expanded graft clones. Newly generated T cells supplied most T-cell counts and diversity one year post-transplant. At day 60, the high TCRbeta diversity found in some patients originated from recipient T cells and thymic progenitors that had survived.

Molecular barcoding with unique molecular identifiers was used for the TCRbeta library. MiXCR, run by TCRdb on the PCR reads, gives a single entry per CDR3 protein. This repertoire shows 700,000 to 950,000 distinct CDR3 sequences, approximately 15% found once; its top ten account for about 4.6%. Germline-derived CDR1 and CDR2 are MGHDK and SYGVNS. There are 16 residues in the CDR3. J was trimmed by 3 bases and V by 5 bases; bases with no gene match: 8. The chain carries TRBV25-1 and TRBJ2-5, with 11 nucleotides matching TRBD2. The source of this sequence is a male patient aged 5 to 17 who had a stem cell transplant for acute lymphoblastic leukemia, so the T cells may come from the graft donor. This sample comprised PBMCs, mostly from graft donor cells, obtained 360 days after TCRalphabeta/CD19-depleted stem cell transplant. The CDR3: CASSRHWGLAEETQYF. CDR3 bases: TGTGCCAGCAGTAGACACTGGGGACTAGCGGAAGAGACCCAGTACTTC. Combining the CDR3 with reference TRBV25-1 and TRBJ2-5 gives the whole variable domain EADIYQTPRYLVIGTGKKITLECSQTMGHDKMYWYQQDPGMELHLIHYSYGVNSTEKGDLSSESTVSRIRTEHFPLTLESARPSHTSQYLCASSRHWGLAEETQYFGPGTRLLVL.